This T cell receptor (beta chain) was profiled in a study of blood T cell repertoires in COVID-19. Sequencing was performed with immunoSEQ multiplex PCR; in TCRdb, only in-frame clones are kept and a portion is missing. The table shows around 130,000 clones, with around nine tenths occurring only once. Followed longitudinally, the Seattle patients had been enrolled during active infection. Germline loops: CDR1 LGHNA, CDR2 YSLEER. The CDR3 is 17 residues long. The ends were cut back, 1 base at V and 0 bases at J, with 14 bases in the middle. This rearrangement joins TRBV4-3 to TRBJ2-3; D perhaps matches TRBD2 (6 bases). The sequencing sample was made of peripheral blood. The origin of this receptor is a man aged 55 to 70 with COVID-19, enrolled during active disease. CDR3 coding DNA: TGCGCCAGCAGCCAAGGCCTGGGGACTTCAAGCACAGATACGCAGTATTTT. Its translation is CASSQGLGTSSTDTQYF.